This TCR beta chain was sequenced for a study of T cells after somatic rescue of genetic block. Repertoires were generated with immunoSEQ multiplex PCR, while TCRdb's copy carries only in-frame clones and drops some. Among under 15,000 clones listed, 65% to 85% were seen once. This clone was found once. This CDR3 region has 13 residues. Germline assignment: CDR1 SGHRS and CDR2 YFSETQ. V was cut by 2 bases and J by 5 bases, with 11 bases left in between. The receptor was isolated from a boy younger than 18. The chain joins TRBV5-1 to TRBJ2-7; D not resolved. Material: peripheral blood mononuclear cells (PBMCs). The CDR3 bases are TGCGCCAGCAGCTTCACTATGAGCGACGAGCAGTACTTC. It translates to CASSFTMSDEQYF. Full variable domain (rest looked up from reference TRBV5-1 and TRBJ2-7): KAGVTQTPRYLIKTRGQQVTLSCSPISGHRSVSWYQQTPGQGLQFLFEYFSETQRNKGNFPGRFSGRQFSNSRSEMNVSTLELGDSALYLCASSFTMSDEQYFGPGTRLTVT.